Below, 6 T cell receptor beta chains from the same sample are listed, as sequenced in a study of T cells in tumors after PD-1 blockade. Produced via immunoSEQ multiplex PCR; TCRdb's table is partial and in-frame only. The sample consists of approximately 47,000 clones, roughly 84% of them appearing once. The sample in question was PBMCs, obtained before anti-PD-1 therapy. These receptors came from a human donor with advanced basal cell or squamous cell carcinoma (not recorded which).

The chain is built from TRBV5-6 and TRBJ2-3; 7 bases agree with TRBD2. Germline V gene lookup returns CDR1 SGHDT and CDR2 YYEEEE. V lost 4 bases to trimming and J lost 4 bases; unmatched junction nucleotides: 12. The length of the CDR3 is 16 residues. CDR3 region: CASSPGLPTISDTQYF. The CDR3 DNA reads TGTGCCAGCAGCCCGGGACTACCCACGATTTCAGATACGCAGTATTTT.

The V and J genes are TRBV2 and TRBJ2-3; D is undetermined. The CDR3 runs 13 residues. In germline, CDR1 is SNHLY, CDR2 FYNNEI. V was cut by 4 bases and J by 5 bases, with 10 bases left in between. As DNA, the CDR3 is TGTGCCAGCAGTGTCGCGGAAATAGATACGCAGTATTTT. Translated: CASSVAEIDTQYF. The whole variable domain, filled in from reference TRBV2 and TRBJ2-3, reads EPEVTQTPSHQVTQMGQEVILRCVPISNHLYFYWYRQILGQKVEFLVSFYNNEISEKSEIFDDQFSVERPDGSNFTLKIRSTKLEDSAMYFCASSVAEIDTQYFGPGTRLTVL.

This clone was seen more than once but under ten times. CDR3 DNA: TGTGCCAGCAGCCCCTCCGGGTACGAGCAGTACTTC. Translated: CASSPSGYEQYF. The chain employs TRBV14 and TRBJ2-7, with D unclear. Trimming shortened V by 4 bases and J by 4 bases, and 8 bases separated the two germline ends. From germline, CDR1 is SGHDN and CDR2 FVKESK. The CDR3 has 12 amino acids.

Details on this clone: At one boundary the junction diverges from the germline segment, which might be a read error. This chain uses TRBV5-3 with TRBJ1-1; the D gene is possibly TRBD1 (6 bases). TRBV5-3 is known as an ORF, though its function is uncertain. The CDR3 extends over 9 amino acids. The CDR3 loop reads CARSPGHHF. CDR3 coding DNA: TGTGCCAGAAGCCCGGGACACCACTTT.

J is TRBJ1-5 and V is TRBV28; 9 nucleotides line up with TRBD1. V dropped 6 bases and J dropped 1; count of bases not matched to a gene: 19. CDR1 and CDR2 (germline): MDHEN, SYDVKM. The CDR3 is 20 amino acids. CDR3 residues: CASSLVPGQGIYGSNQPQHF. The DNA of the CDR3 is TGTGCCAGCAGCCTAGTCCCGGGACAGGGAATATATGGGAGCAATCAGCCCCAGCATTTT.

There are a few counts of this clone. The chain is built from TRBV29-1 and TRBJ2-3, with D perhaps matching TRBD2 (6 bases). V was clipped by 3 bases and J by 4 bases, with 11 bases between them. Germline V gives CDR1 SQVTM, CDR2 ANQGSEA. The CDR3 contains 13 residues. For the CDR3, the DNA is TGCAGCGTTGAGGAGGGCCAGGCAGATACGCAGTATTTT. Translating it yields CSVEEGQADTQYF.